The text below deals with one T cell receptor beta chain. The antigen it recognizes is unknown. The sample holds no much larger clone one base away, and base qualities are not on file. Enrolling through a virtual design, the prospective study's participants ranged in age from roughly 18 to 90 years and lived across roughly 23 United States geographic areas. In the prospective study, cohorts were assigned on the basis of participant-reported clinical history obtained from a screening survey and a study questionnaire. ImmuneRACE Cohort 3 recovered participants were defined by two consecutive negative NP/OP PCR tests, healthcare professional clearance, or symptom resolution. Mobile phlebotomists in the prospective study collected whole blood, serum and a nasopharyngeal or oropharyngeal swab from every participant. Additional blood draws and questionnaires over an approximately two-month period could optionally be provided by prospective study participants. Blood samples from the prospective study were shipped frozen or at room temperature prior to DNA extraction.

TCRbeta CDR3 regions were amplified from genomic DNA by means of the immunoSEQ Assay, a bias-controlled multiplex PCR. Per the authors' processing: The number of nucleated cells in each sample was estimated from the amplification of reference gene primers within the assay. To quantify the absolute abundance of each unique TCRbeta CDR3 rearrangement, sequence reads were collapsed and filtered. Productive Simpson clonality was computed per sample as the square root of Simpson's diversity index over productive rearrangements. The table comes from immuneACCESS by way of TCRdb, which keeps in-frame sequences with V and J called. Part of the clones is missing from these tables; in studies checked, under half for an unresolved V gene and the rest for unknown reasons. Clone size and the V and J calls come from that table; the DNA yielded D and trimming. The sample yields around 300,000 clones; approximately 86% were counted once. The ten largest account for under 3% of the sample.

The sample is drawn from a study of blood T cell repertoires in COVID-19 (dated by TCRdb to between 2020 and 2021). Broadly, across the study: The collaborator samples originated in the United States, Italy and Spain and spanned the acute and convalescent phases of COVID-19. Where HLA class I and class II types were available, the types were taken from metadata supplied by the sample provider, not from assay-based typing. The repertoires were made available in a free public database intended to serve as a resource for research on the immune response to SARS-CoV-2. The samples were drawn from the first 160 participants of the ongoing ImmuneRACE study and from 1,254 subjects provided by 6 global collaborators. A de-identified subject ID, COVID-19 status, age in years and sex were almost always included in the sample metadata. The material from the prospective study consisted of cDNA or gDNA derived from T cells, B-cell-depleted T cells, or PBMCs. Deeply sampled blood TCRbeta repertoires from subjects exposed to, actively infected with, or recovered from COVID-19 were included in the dataset.

The full study reports these points: The amount of clinical and demographic metadata varied by source and participant and was provided uncurated.

The germline V gene sets CDR1 to SGHTS and CDR2 to YDEGEE. The CDR3 sequence holds 11 residues, the cysteine and phenylalanine included. This entry keeps only the CDR3 DNA: 33 bases, framed from base 1. The V and J ends are trimmed by 1 base and 4 bases, leaving 3 bases between them. The rearranged segments are TRBV5-8 and TRBJ2-7; the D gene assignment is ambiguous. Material: PBMCs or T cells enriched from blood (not recorded which). The receptor was derived from a young woman who had recovered from COVID-19. CDR3 loop: CASSLRYEQYF. The nucleotides read TGTGCCAGCAGCTTGCGGTACGAGCAGTACTTC.